A single sample is the source of the 18 T cell receptor beta chains below, sequenced in a study of CD8+ T cells in alopecia areata. Reverse transcription of extracted RNA yielded cDNA, which provided the sequencing template. Profiled with immunoSEQ multiplex PCR; TCRdb holds only in-frame clones, not every one. The table lists 150,000 to 200,000 clones, approximately 65% of them singletons, with over 0.85% in the top ten. As to treatment: oral pan-JAK inhibitor, 5-10 mg twice daily. Material: CD4+ T cells sorted from blood, obtained at week 4, from a patient treated with tofacitinib. Receptors originate from a human donor with alopecia areata.

The rearrangement links TRBV10-3 to TRBJ2-7, with 7 bases that match TRBD2. CDR1 ENHRY and CDR2 SYGVKD come from the germline V gene. V lost 11 bases to trimming and J lost 1 base; unmatched junction nucleotides: 11. The CDR3 is 14 residues long. CDR3 residues: CASTERGESYEQYF. For the CDR3, the DNA is TGTGCCTCCACCGAGCGGGGAGAATCCTACGAGCAGTACTTC.

The chain recombines TRBV2 with TRBJ1-2; D is uncertain. The length of the CDR3 is 13 residues. V shed 2 bases and J shed 1 base, with 5 bases lying between them. Germline loops: CDR1 SNHLY, CDR2 FYNNEI. The CDR3 loop reads CASSESHNYGYTF. In DNA form, the CDR3 reads TGTGCCAGCAGTGAATCACATAACTATGGCTACACCTTC.

This rearrangement joins TRBV30 to TRBJ2-7; D gene unclear. V dropped 7 bases and J dropped 1 base, with 14 bases sitting between them. This CDR3 has 13 amino acids. Germline CDR1 is GTSNPN and CDR2 is SVGIG (reference sequence). The CDR3 reads CALDRPASYEQYF. In nucleotides, the CDR3 is TGTGCCTTAGACCGACCGGCTTCCTACGAGCAGTACTTC.

This clone has a handful of counts. V is TRBV9 and J is TRBJ1-1; D is possibly TRBD1 (6 bases). The CDR3 covers 14 residues. V lost 0 bases, J lost 7 bases, and 13 bases lay in between. CDR1 SGDLS and CDR2 YYNGEE come from the germline V gene. The CDR3 reads CASSVAPGAVEAFF. Here the CDR3 DNA reads TGTGCCAGCAGCGTAGCCCCAGGGGCGGTTGAAGCTTTCTTT.

This clone was counted only a few times. The CDR3 is CASSLGQDQPQHF. CDR3 nucleotide sequence: TGCGCCAGCAGCTTGGGACAGGATCAGCCCCAGCATTTT. J is TRBJ1-5 and V is TRBV5-1; D is perhaps TRBD1 (6 bases). The V end was cut by 0 bases, the J end by 5 bases, with 6 bases between. Germline loops: CDR1 SGHRS, CDR2 YFSETQ. The CDR3 contains 13 residues.

The chain joins TRBV5-6 to TRBJ1-5; D remains ambiguous. This CDR3 has 17 residues. Trimming stripped 0 bases from V and 7 bases from J, with 20 bases between. In germline, CDR1 is SGHDT, CDR2 YYEEEE. The CDR3, as DNA: TGTGCCAGCAGCTTGGGGGCAGTGGGCCCCAGAGGGCAGCCCCAGCATTTT. Translation gives CASSLGAVGPRGQPQHF.

The chain links TRBV30 to TRBJ1-5; TRBD1 matches 7 bases. CDR3 length equals 16 residues. In germline, CDR1 is GTSNPN, CDR2 SVGIG (reference sequence). V was pared by 1 base and J by 3 bases, with 9 bases of the junction left unmatched. CDR3 sequence (DNA): TGTGCCTGGAGTGCAAGGGGGCGAGGTAACAATCAGCCCCAGCATTTT. Protein sequence: CAWSARGRGNNQPQHF.

The genes are TRBV25-1 and TRBJ2-6, with no clear D. Germline CDR1 and CDR2: MGHDK and SYGVNS. Trimming removed 1 base from V and 0 bases from J, with 10 bases in between. The CDR3 consists of 17 residues. CDR3 residues: CASSEFDGTSGANVLTF. The DNA of the CDR3 is TGTGCCAGCAGTGAATTTGACGGTACCTCTGGGGCCAACGTCCTGACTTTC.

This clone has a handful of counts. CDR3 sequence (DNA): TGTGCCTACGGGACAGCCGTCGAGCAGTACTTC. It encodes CAYGTAVEQYF. This chain joins TRBV30 and TRBJ2-7; 7 bases fit TRBD1. From germline, CDR1 is GTSNPN and CDR2 SVGIG (reference sequence). V lost 7 bases to trimming and J lost 6 bases; unmatched junction nucleotides: 6. This CDR3 spans 11 amino acids.

This clone was seen just once. The J gene is TRBJ2-1, the V gene TRBV6-1; TRBD2 agrees at 13 bases. The germline CDR1 and CDR2 sequences are MNHNS and SASEGT. With 8 bases clipped from V and 6 bases from J, the junction kept 4 bases outside the gene matches. CDR3 length: 14 amino acids. DNA for the CDR3: TGTGCCAGCCGGACTAGCGGGGGCCGCAATGAGCAGTTCTTC. It is translated as CASRTSGGRNEQFF.

The chain carries TRBV27 and TRBJ2-1, with 10 nucleotides matching TRBD1. The J segment lost 8 bases and the V segment lost 5 bases, leaving 12 bases of the junction unmatched. Germline loops: CDR1 MNHEY, CDR2 SMNVEV (reference sequence). The CDR3 is 16 residues long. CDR3 coding DNA: TGTGCCAGCAGTCCGGGACAGGGGTGGCCTCAGGATGAGCAGTTCTTC. It specifies CASSPGQGWPQDEQFF.

A note on this clone: Other DNA sequences within the sample encode an identical CDR3. J is TRBJ2-5 and V is TRBV20-1; no definite D call. This CDR3 spans 11 amino acids. The germline V gene has CDR1 DFQATT and CDR2 SNEGSKA (reference sequence). Between the trimmed V and J ends, which lost 2 bases and 5 bases, there was a span of 6 bases. The CDR3 is CSARLGETQYF. CDR3 nucleotide sequence: TGCAGTGCTAGACTAGGGGAGACCCAGTACTTC.

The chain links TRBV18 to TRBJ1-5; possibly TRBD1 for D (5 bases). The CDR3 consists of 13 residues. Between the trimmed V and J ends, which lost 5 bases and 6 bases, there was a span of 11 bases. Germline V CDR1 and CDR2: KGHSH, LQKENI. The CDR3 loop reads CASSGGETQPQHF. The CDR3 DNA reads as TGTGCCAGCTCAGGAGGGGAGACTCAGCCCCAGCATTTT.

V gene TRBV5-4 combines with J gene TRBJ2-7; D remains ambiguous. The V gene lost 3 bases and the J gene lost 7 bases, with 26 bases spanning the gap. Germline V gives CDR1 SGHNT, CDR2 YYREEE (reference sequence). The CDR3 length is 17 residues. This CDR3 is CASSYLGRLTSGGEQYF. Written as DNA, the CDR3 is TGTGCCAGCAGCTACCTAGGGCGACTGACGTCGGGTGGGGAGCAGTACTTC.

The gene calls are TRBV25-1 and TRBJ2-3; D call uncertain. Germline assignment: CDR1 MGHDK and CDR2 SYGVNS. Trimming took off 4 bases at V and 1 base at J, with 6 bases between the two ends. The CDR3 consists of 13 residues. The CDR3 bases are TGTGCCAGCAGTGTAAGGGGCACAGATACGCAGTATTTT. Its translation is CASSVRGTDTQYF.

The gene calls are TRBV6-5 and TRBJ1-1; tentative D call: TRBD1 (5 bases). The CDR3 has 13 residues. CDR1 and CDR2 (germline): MNHEY, SVGAGI. Trimming cost V 5 bases and J 7 bases, with 14 bases left between them. The DNA of the CDR3 is TGTGCCAGCAGTAGGGCCGGGCAGGGTGAAGCTTTCTTT. This codes for CASSRAGQGEAFF.

The V gene is TRBV5-1, the J gene TRBJ2-3; TRBD1 matches 8 bases. The CDR3 sequence is 15 residues long. Looked up from germline, CDR1 is SGHRS and CDR2 is YFSETQ. Trimming removed 3 bases from V and 4 bases from J; junction bases left unmatched: 7. The CDR3 reads CASSWATGDSDTQYF. CDR3 sequence (DNA): TGCGCCAGCAGCTGGGCGACAGGGGATTCAGATACGCAGTATTTT.

This clone was picked up a small number of times. Additional DNA sequences in this sample encode the identical CDR3. The J gene is TRBJ1-5, the V gene TRBV2; tentatively, D is TRBD1 (6 bases). This CDR3 has 15 amino acids. The V gene's germline CDR1 is SNHLY and CDR2 FYNNEI. Trimming shortened V by 3 bases and J by 1 base, and 10 bases separated the two germline ends. This chain's CDR3 is CASSDGGASNQPQHF. The CDR3 DNA follows: TGTGCCAGCAGTGACGGGGGCGCGAGCAATCAGCCCCAGCATTTT.